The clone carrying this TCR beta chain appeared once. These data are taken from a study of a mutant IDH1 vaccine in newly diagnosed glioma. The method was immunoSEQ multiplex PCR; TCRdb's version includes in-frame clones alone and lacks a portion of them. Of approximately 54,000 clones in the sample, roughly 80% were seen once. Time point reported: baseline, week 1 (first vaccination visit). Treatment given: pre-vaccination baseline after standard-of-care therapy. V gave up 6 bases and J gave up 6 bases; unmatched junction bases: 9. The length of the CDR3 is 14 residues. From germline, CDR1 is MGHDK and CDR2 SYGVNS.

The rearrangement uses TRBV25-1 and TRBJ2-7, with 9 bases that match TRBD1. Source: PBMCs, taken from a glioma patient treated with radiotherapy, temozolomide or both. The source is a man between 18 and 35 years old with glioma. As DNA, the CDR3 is TGTGCCAGCAGGCTCACAGGGGGCAAGGGCGAGCAGTACTTC. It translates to CASRLTGGKGEQYF.